Below, 28 T cell receptor beta chains from the same sample are listed, as sequenced in a study of blood T cell repertoires in COVID-19. The data were produced by immunoSEQ multiplex PCR, yet TCRdb's version contains in-frame clones alone and is incomplete. This table has more than 200,000 clones, 65% to 90% appearing once. The sample consisted of peripheral blood. The receptor source for this set is a man in his forties or fifties with COVID-19, enrolled during active disease.

This clone was detected only once. The chain uses TRBV7-2 and TRBJ2-7, with TRBD2 matching 7 bases. The CDR3 covers 16 residues. CDR1 SGHTA and CDR2 FQGNSA come from the germline V gene. The V and J ends lost 7 bases and 4 bases, in that order; junction bases with no gene match: 16. The CDR3 sequence is CASKQTGGLGLYEQYF. In DNA form, the CDR3 reads TGTGCCAGCAAACAGACTGGAGGACTAGGTTTGTACGAGCAGTACTTC. Looking up the rest from reference TRBV7-2 and TRBJ2-7 gives the full variable domain: GAGVSQSPSNKVTEKGKDVELRCDPISGHTALYWYRQSLGQGLEFLIYFQGNSAPDKSGLPSDRFSAERTGGSVSTLTIQRTQQEDSAVYLCASKQTGGLGLYEQYFGPGTRLTVT.

This clone has a single count. This sequence joins TRBV19 and TRBJ1-2; 11 bases are a match to TRBD1. J lost 7 bases, V lost 5 bases, and 6 bases had no gene match. The germline V gene has CDR1 LNHDA and CDR2 SQIVND (reference sequence). The CDR3 totals 14 residues. The CDR3 DNA reads TGTGCCAGTAGTCTCGCGGACAGGGGGCTTGGCTACACCTTC. Protein sequence: CASSLADRGLGYTF.

The rearrangement links TRBV10-3 to TRBJ2-1; D may be TRBD1 (8 bases). The ends were cut back, 4 bases at V and 7 bases at J, with 26 bases in the middle. The CDR3 totals 18 residues. Germline loops: CDR1 ENHRY, CDR2 SYGVKD. CDR3 DNA sequence: TGTGCCATCAGTGGGTCTACACCAGGGGGCGGGAGTGTTAATGAGCAGTTCTTC. Protein product: CAISGSTPGGGSVNEQFF.

The rearrangement joins TRBV4-3 to TRBJ1-5; TRBD1 might be the D (5 bases). This CDR3 comprises 15 residues. Germline loops: CDR1 LGHNA, CDR2 YSLEER. V lost 6 bases, J lost 7 bases, and 19 bases lay in between. DNA for the CDR3: TGCGCCAGCAGTATAACCTACGGGGGAACCCAGCCCCAGCATTTT. Amino acid sequence: CASSITYGGTQPQHF.

This clone showed up just a few times. This chain connects TRBV30 to TRBJ2-6; 8 positions agree with TRBD1. The V segment lost 6 bases and the J segment 1 base; nucleotides outside the gene matches: 11. The length of the CDR3 is 17 residues. The germline gives CDR1 GTSNPN, CDR2 SVGIG (reference sequence). The CDR3 region is CACSGQGSLSGANVLTF. In DNA form, the CDR3 reads TGTGCCTGTTCCGGACAGGGTAGTTTATCTGGGGCCAACGTCCTGACTTTC.

The chain employs TRBV5-8 and TRBJ1-5; D possibly corresponds to TRBD1 (6 bases). The CDR3 extends over 17 amino acids. CDR1 is SGHTS, CDR2 YDEGEE, per germline. Trimming cost V 0 bases and J 0 bases, with 13 bases left between them. The CDR3 region has the DNA TGTGCCAGCAGCTTGGGGGCAGGGACATATAGCAATCAGCCCCAGCATTTT. Residues: CASSLGAGTYSNQPQHF.

The chain has TRBV19 and TRBJ1-2; possibly TRBD1 for D (5 bases). The CDR3 spans 15 residues. Germline V gene sequence: CDR1 LNHDA, CDR2 SQIVND (reference sequence). V was cut by 3 bases and J by 2 bases, with 13 bases left in between. Here the CDR3 reads CASSIRQKGNYGYTF. The CDR3 nucleotides read TGTGCCAGTAGTATTCGACAGAAGGGGAACTATGGCTACACCTTC.

Only one count was recorded for this clone. The chain joins TRBV4-1 to TRBJ2-2; TRBD2 aligns across 11 bases. Losses at the gene ends were 1 base for V and 5 bases for J; bases not matched to a gene: 6. The CDR3 contains 17 residues. The germline gives CDR1 MGHRA, CDR2 YSYEKL. The CDR3 DNA is TGCGCCAGCAGCCAAGTTGGCCTAGCGGGGGGTACCGGGGAGCTGTTTTTT. Residues: CASSQVGLAGGTGELFF.

The chain links TRBV2 to TRBJ1-2; 10 nucleotides align to TRBD1. CDR3 size: 15 residues. V was pared by 4 bases and J by 10 bases, with 12 bases of the junction left unmatched. CDR1 and CDR2 from the germline V gene are SNHLY and FYNNEI. Here the CDR3 reads CASSALPGTGVAYTF. The CDR3 nucleotides read TGTGCCAGCAGTGCCCTCCCCGGGACAGGGGTGGCCTACACCTTC.

The chain combines TRBV6-5 with TRBJ2-7; D remains ambiguous. V was pared by 7 bases and J by 3 bases, with 13 bases between. The CDR3 sequence is 13 residues long. Germline CDR1 reads MNHEY; CDR2 reads SVGAGI. CDR3 in DNA: TGTGCCAGCAAAATCCAGGCTGGCTACGAGCAGTACTTC. This translates into CASKIQAGYEQYF.

V and J are TRBV27 and TRBJ2-1; 8 positions agree with TRBD2. The J segment lost 9 bases and the V segment lost 5 bases, leaving 15 bases of the junction unmatched. The CDR3 runs to 16 residues. Germline V lookup: CDR1 MNHEY, CDR2 SMNVEV (reference sequence). CDR3 nucleotide sequence: TGTGCCAGCAGTCGCAGGACTAGCCAAGGAGTCATTGAGCAGTTCTTC. This gives the protein CASSRRTSQGVIEQFF.

The chain is built from TRBV11-2 and TRBJ2-5, with D possibly being TRBD1 (6 bases). V was cut by 5 bases and J by 5 bases, with 6 bases left in between. There are 11 residues in the CDR3. Germline V gene lookup returns CDR1 SGHAT and CDR2 FQNNGV. For the CDR3, the DNA is TGTGCCAGCAGCCAGGGGGAGACCCAGTACTTC. Its protein is CASSQGETQYF. The whole variable domain, filled in from reference TRBV11-2 and TRBJ2-5, reads EAGVAQSPRYKIIEKRQSVAFWCNPISGHATLYWYQQILGQGPKLLIQFQNNGVVDDSQLPKDRFSAERLKGVDSTLKIQPAKLEDSAVYLCASSQGETQYFGPGTRLLVL.

The chain employs TRBV19 and TRBJ2-3, with 10 positions matching TRBD2. V was pared by 4 bases and J by 3 bases, with 4 bases of the junction left unmatched. The CDR3 consists of 15 residues. Germline CDR1 and CDR2: LNHDA and SQIVND (reference sequence). The CDR3 coding sequence is TGTGCCAGTAGTACCCCTAGCGGGGGTACAGATACGCAGTATTTT. It is translated as CASSTPSGGTDTQYF. Together with reference TRBV19 and TRBJ2-3, the CDR3 gives the full variable domain: DGGITQSPKYLFRKEGQNVTLSCEQNLNHDAMYWYRQDPGQGLRLIYYSQIVNDFQKGDIAEGYSVSREKKESFPLTVTSAQKNPTAFYLCASSTPSGGTDTQYFGPGTRLTVL.

DNA of the CDR3: TGTGCCAGCAGCCCCCGGACAGGGGAATCTGGAAACACCATATATTTT. It yields the protein CASSPRTGESGNTIYF. The chain is built from TRBV9 and TRBJ1-3; 9 nucleotides agree with TRBD1. CDR3 length: 16 amino acids. Unmatched junction bases numbered 6, after V lost 4 bases and J lost 1 base. The germline gives CDR1 SGDLS, CDR2 YYNGEE.

The CDR3 here is CASSKPTGGRQPQHF. The CDR3 DNA follows: TGTGCCAGCAGTAAACCGACAGGGGGCCGGCAGCCCCAGCATTTT. This sequence joins TRBV28 and TRBJ1-5, with TRBD1 matching 10 bases. CDR3 length equals 15 residues. V lost 5 bases to trimming and J lost 7 bases; unmatched junction nucleotides: 8. CDR1 is MDHEN and CDR2 is SYDVKM in the germline V gene. The full variable domain, with the rest looked up from reference TRBV28 and TRBJ1-5, is DVKVTQSSRYLVKRTGEKVFLECVQDMDHENMFWYRQDPGLGLRLIYFSYDVKMKEKGDIPEGYSVSREKKERFSLILESASTNQTSMYLCASSKPTGGRQPQHFGDGTRLSIL.

The J gene is TRBJ2-7, the V gene TRBV7-2, with a tentative D call TRBD1 (6 bases). Germline assignment: CDR1 SGHTA and CDR2 FQGNSA. The CDR3 runs 12 residues. V lost 4 bases to trimming and J lost 6 bases, with 10 bases between them. Here the CDR3 DNA reads TGTGCCAGCAGCTCACAGGGCCCCGAGCAGTACTTC. It codes for CASSSQGPEQYF.

The chain is built from TRBV5-5 and TRBJ1-3; D is ambiguous. The CDR3 spans 14 residues. V lost 2 bases and J lost 0, with 6 bases in between. Germline-derived CDR1 and CDR2 are SGHKS and YYEKEE (reference sequence). In nucleotides, the CDR3 is TGTGCCAGCAGCTTCGAGGGCTCTGGAAACACCATATATTTT. This translates into CASSFEGSGNTIYF.

V is TRBV15 and J is TRBJ1-4, with a weak D call TRBD1 (6 bases). The CDR3 has 16 residues. Germline V gene data show CDR1 as LNHNV and CDR2 as YYDKDF (reference sequence). Trimming pared 0 bases from V and 8 bases from J, leaving 16 bases between. CDR3 residues: CATSRDRGRGSEKLFF. The DNA of the CDR3 is TGTGCCACCAGCAGAGATCGGGGCAGGGGATCCGAAAAACTGTTTTTT. The whole variable domain, filled in from reference TRBV15 and TRBJ1-4, reads DAMVIQNPRYQVTQFGKPVTLSCSQTLNHNVMYWYQQKSSQAPKLLFHYYDKDFNNEADTPDNFQSRRPNTSFCFLDIRSPGLGDTAMYLCATSRDRGRGSEKLFFGSGTQLSVL.

V usage is TRBV4-2 and J usage is TRBJ2-3; a weak D match, TRBD1 (5 bases). The CDR3 runs to 14 residues. From germline, CDR1 is LGHNA and CDR2 YNFKEQ. V was shortened by 7 bases and J by 1 base, with 12 bases between the two germline ends. Written as DNA, the CDR3 is TGTGCCAGCATGGACACCGGCCGCACAGATACGCAGTATTTT. Its protein product is CASMDTGRTDTQYF.

The J gene is TRBJ2-3, the V gene TRBV5-1, with D possibly matching TRBD1 (5 bases). V lost 1 base, J lost 0 bases, and 15 bases lay in between. Germline V gives CDR1 SGHRS, CDR2 YFSETQ. This CDR3 is 17 amino acids long. CDR3 protein: CASSLRGTAASTDTQYF. The DNA of the CDR3 is TGCGCCAGCAGCTTGAGGGGTACGGCTGCTAGCACAGATACGCAGTATTTT.

The rearrangement links TRBV6-5 to TRBJ1-4; 7 bases are shared with TRBD1. The CDR3 is 14 residues long. Per germline, CDR1 MNHEY and CDR2 SVGAGI. J gave up 6 bases and V 5 bases, and 6 bases lay outside the gene matches. CDR3 sequence reads: CASSQTGRHEKLFF. The CDR3, as DNA: TGTGCCAGCAGTCAGACAGGGCGTCATGAAAAACTGTTTTTT.

CDR3 loop: CASSRGGNTIYF. In DNA, the CDR3 is TGTGCCAGCAGCAGGGGGGGAAACACCATATATTTT. V is TRBV12-3 or TRBV12-4 and J is TRBJ1-3, with TRBD1 identical over 7 bases. The V and J ends lost 6 bases and 4 bases, in that order; junction bases with no gene match: 0. The CDR3 sequence is 12 residues long.

This chain links TRBV7-9 with TRBJ1-1; 8 nucleotides align to TRBD1. The CDR3 spans 14 residues. V shed 2 bases and J 3 bases; nucleotides not matched to a gene: 2. Germline V CDR1 and CDR2: SEHNR, FQNEAQ (reference sequence). Here the CDR3 reads CASSLSGGYTEAFF. For the CDR3, the DNA is TGTGCCAGCAGCTTATCAGGGGGCTACACTGAAGCTTTCTTT.

The chain recombines TRBV9 with TRBJ2-6, with unresolved D. Germline CDR1 reads SGDLS; CDR2 reads YYNGEE. The length of the CDR3 is 15 residues. Trimming cost V 2 bases and J 0 bases, with 6 bases left between them. The CDR3 coding sequence is TGTGCCAGCAGCGTCGGTAGCTCTGGGGCCAACGTCCTGACTTTC. Its translation is CASSVGSSGANVLTF.

Of note for this clone: Distinct nucleotide sequences in the sample also encode this CDR3. The chain recombines TRBV18 with TRBJ2-7; 10 bases match TRBD1. This CDR3 has 13 residues. CDR1 KGHSH and CDR2 LQKENI come from the germline V gene. Unmatched junction bases numbered 2, after V lost 5 bases and J lost 4 bases. The CDR3 sequence is CASSRQGAYEQYF. CDR3 nucleotide sequence: TGTGCCAGCTCAAGACAGGGGGCTTACGAGCAGTACTTC.

The rearrangement links TRBV30 to TRBJ1-3; a weak D match, TRBD1 (5 bases). Trimming cost V 3 bases and J 0 bases, with 9 bases left between them. This CDR3 region has 14 residues. Germline CDR1 is GTSNPN and CDR2 is SVGIG (reference sequence). The chain's CDR3 is CAWSARASGNTIYF. The CDR3 DNA sequence: TGTGCCTGGAGCGCCAGGGCCTCTGGAAACACCATATATTTT.

This clone was picked up a small number of times. The rearrangement links TRBV24-1 to TRBJ2-2, with unresolved D. V gave up 4 bases and J gave up 6 bases, with 11 bases separating them. Germline lookup yields CDR1 KGHDR and CDR2 SFDVKD. The CDR3 is 14 amino acids. The CDR3 protein is CATSESTSAGELFF. CDR3 in DNA: TGTGCCACCAGTGAGTCGACCAGCGCCGGGGAGCTGTTTTTT.

This clone was seen a single time. This sequence joins TRBV24-1 and TRBJ2-1, with 10 bases identical to TRBD2. With V trimmed by 3 bases and J by 2 bases, 3 bases remained unmatched. The CDR3 totals 16 residues. Germline assignment: CDR1 KGHDR and CDR2 SFDVKD. The CDR3 coding sequence is TGTGCCACCAGTGATAATAGCGGGGGGCCCTACAATGAGCAGTTCTTC. Protein product: CATSDNSGGPYNEQFF.